Included here is one TCR beta chain sequence, with context. This clone was counted a few times. Its antigen has not been determined. Per-nucleotide qualities are absent, and no much larger clonotype sits a single base away. Receptors were amplified or captured by the immunoSEQ multiplex PCR assay. A mixture of 60 forward primers for TCR Vbeta segments and 13 reverse primers for TCR Jbeta segments was used in the multiplex PCR. The CDR3 region of rearranged TCR beta genes was amplified from genomic DNA by a multiplex PCR assay. On the Illumina HiSeq System, the amplified TCR beta libraries were sequenced as 87-base-pair reads. For the original study's pipeline: In a later analysis, tens of millions of unique TCR beta chains were counted across the 500 to 850 repertoires, and roughly 11 million of these chains were shared by at least two donors. A nearest-neighbor algorithm error-corrected the raw reads and collapsed the reads into unique sequences, merging closely related sequences to remove PCR and sequencing errors. Alignment of CDR3 sequences to IMGT reference sequences was used to assign V, D and J gene segments. For a sequence to be retained, at least a six-nucleotide match to both a V gene segment and a J gene segment was required. A rearrangement was called productive if the CDR3 had no stop codons and remained in frame with V and J, and every other rearrangement was called non-productive. Following IMGT convention, CDR3 was defined as the stretch from the second conserved V-encoded cysteine up to the conserved J-encoded phenylalanine. The earlier analysis of some 550 of the donors excluded any sequence lacking an unambiguous match to a single V gene segment. In an earlier analysis of around 600 of the donors, V segments were called functional above 56.7% productive rearrangements and were called segregating when the between-donor standard deviation exceeded 5%. A statistical classification framework was developed to diagnose cytomegalovirus status using the catalog of TCR beta chain sequences. A later analysis assigned V and J genes by comparing TCR nucleotide sequences with IMGT/GENE-DB human TR gene sequences. The TCRdist pipeline was used in a later analysis to assign CDR3 sequences and most-parsimonious VDJ recombination scenarios. In a later analysis, each TCR beta chain was defined by its CDR3 amino acid sequence together with its V-gene family, and reads without a unique V-gene family were excluded. In a later analysis, fewer than 600 highly shared, low-generation-probability nucleotide sequences were removed to address suspected cross-contamination and a sequencing artifact. A later analysis calculated a clonal expansion index for each public chain from normalized within-repertoire ranks of inferred template counts. In a later analysis, generation probabilities were computed with a VDJ recombination model fitted to out-of-frame rearrangements, and the resulting probabilities were checked against IGoR. In a later analysis, TCR-TCR, TCR-HLA and TCR-CMV co-occurrence was scored with hypergeometric tests, and a repertoire-size bias correction was applied to TCR pairs. False discovery rates were estimated in a later analysis by permuting HLA or CMV assignments 20 times. In a later analysis, co-occurring TCRs were grouped using DBSCAN, and TCRdist sequence similarity was added for clustering within HLA-allele-positive subsets. Co-occurrence clustering excluded repertoires with fewer than 30,000 or more than 120,000 public chains, plus five with anomalous nucleotide sharing. The clones in this table, taken by TCRdb from immuneACCESS, are in-frame only. Not every clone is retained; where verified, under half of the shortfall comes from an unresolved V gene, and the cause of the rest is unknown. The D gene and trimming were derived from the DNA, and the V and J assignments and clone size from that table. A total of 200,000 to 250,000 clones appear in this sample, 70% to 85% of them only once. The top ten clonotypes cover approximately 1.5% of the sample.

The sample originates from a study of cytomegalovirus exposure and HLA in healthy donors (dated by TCRdb to the late 2010s). Describing the broader study: In an earlier analysis of roughly 500 of the donors, approximately 300 Gb of sequence data and approximately 120 million unique TCR beta sequences from 180 million or so T cells were reported. Alongside the repertoire data, information on donor age, sex, ethnicity and CMV serostatus was compiled. The study was designed to test whether signatures of past pathogen exposure could be identified by cataloging public T cell receptors. To study patterns of TCR occurrence, a later analysis re-analyzed previously published TCR beta repertoires from 666 donors and added high-resolution HLA genotyping. Among the roughly 410 genotyped donors, approximately 76% belonged to the genetic ancestry cluster associated with self-reported Caucasian donors. An earlier analysis of 500 to 650 of the donors applied high-throughput TCR beta sequencing to assess whether each TCR beta V gene segment acted as functional or pseudogenic. The later analysis used no new phenotypic data to find candidate immune exposures, relying instead on TCR beta sequences and their occurrence across donors. To predict cytomegalovirus infection status, the study combined high-throughput TCR immunosequencing, statistical association of individual TCRs with disease status, and machine learning. The number of donors typed differed by locus, with roughly 620-630 for A, B, C, DRB1 and DQB1, about 500 for DQA1, 600 to 610 for DPA1, and approximately 470 for DPB1. Along with the approximately 650-subject first cohort, a separate validation cohort of around 120 different subjects was used. Among 300 to 500 genotyped donors of the cohort, an average of around 220,000 unique TCR beta nucleotide sequences was sequenced per donor, of which 15% to 20% were non-productive. Class I and class II HLA loci were covered by the typing at four-digit resolution. Roughly 300 gigabases of sequencing data and approximately 85 million unique TCR sequences were included in an early release covering about 620 HLA-typed donors. Every discovery cohort repertoire had been produced on one sequencing platform. The study used immunosequencing to profile the T cell repertoires of several hundred subjects and linked those repertoires to cytomegalovirus serostatus. A later genetic analysis took genome-wide SNP genotypes for about 55% of the 666 donors and used that subset as a discovery cohort. Four to six DR-DQ haplotypes were handled as single units for association and clustering, since linkage in the cohort was strong. General study outcomes and caveats: This cohort had only TCR beta chains sequenced, and the lack of alpha or paired-chain data limited which features could be detected. For the cohort, immune exposure information was limited to CMV serostatus. An association between a missense DCLRE1C variant and V-gene and J-gene trimming of TCR beta chains was found in a later genetic analysis and replicated in an independent cohort. The classifier was reported to diagnose cytomegalovirus status with high specificity and sensitivity in both the original and validation cohorts. In a later analysis, the rate of TCR association differed among HLA loci, with DRB1 alleles having the most associated TCRs and HLA-C alleles having the fewest. Most TCR sequences were seen in very few donors, while some public TCRs were found in many individuals. The authors suggested that the approach could potentially be extended to other disease states and immunological phenotypes. Linkage disequilibrium might explain the correlated functional status among segregating V segments, but an unknown experimental factor could not be excluded. In an earlier analysis of approximately 600 of the donors, most TCR beta V segments were observed in productive rearrangements about 87% or about 30% of the time, broadly matching IMGT annotations. HLA typing was unavailable for some donors at each locus, so association tests used only the typed subset. Compared with the roughly 600-donor mean, donors in an Asian-associated ancestry cluster had fewer N-insertions in productive TCRs, according to a later genetic analysis. A further reported finding was that TCR beta sequences accurately predicted the HLA-A and HLA-B alleles for most subjects in the first cohort. In a later analysis, HLA-associated TCR beta chains showed more clonal expansion and lower generation probabilities than non-associated chains that were equally common. When HLA alleles, especially DR and DQ, strongly co-occurred, attributing TCR associations to individual alleles was difficult. The study gave a list of some 150 TCR beta chains associated with cytomegalovirus. A later analysis associated 16,951 TCR beta sequences with specific HLA alleles at a false discovery rate of 0.05. A group of highly shared sequence variants was considered likely to be a technical artifact of the sequencing pipeline. Because counts were too low, 15 or so rarely observed V segments, including chromosome 9 orphons, were excluded from the earlier analysis of 587 of the donors. According to a later analysis, most CMV-associated TCR beta chains appeared to be HLA-restricted, and the HLA associations seemed to be driven largely by CMV exposure. Sequencing depth was assumed to be roughly uniform across donors in the presence/absence analyses, though that assumption may not hold. Some IMGT-functional V segments, including TRBV6-2 and TRBV6-3, could not be told apart with the 87-base-pair reads, so those segments were excluded. In vitro tests confirmed that a few of the cytomegalovirus-associated TCR beta chains recognize cytomegalovirus antigens. In a later analysis, several top co-occurrence clusters were reported to appear linked to parvovirus B19, influenza, CMV and Epstein-Barr virus.

The cohort consisted of 600 to 750 healthy bone marrow donors. At the time of sampling, all cohort members were nominally healthy, though unrecorded immune exposures were likely present. The donor tested CMV seronegative, placing the donor among the 350 or so seronegative members of the cohort. Every donor gave a peripheral blood sample, and the peripheral blood mononuclear cells from that sample were used for TCR beta sequencing. The Qiagen DNeasy Blood Extraction Kit was used to extract genomic DNA from the blood cell samples. Reading from cysteine to phenylalanine, the CDR3 counts 19 amino acids. Solely the CDR3 DNA is kept, with 57 bases framed from the first base. For this chain, trimming is 5 bases at the V end and 2 bases at the J end, and the number of junction bases without a gene match is 10. The germline V gene yields SGHTA for CDR1 and FQGTGA for CDR2.

This TCR derives from a man between 45 and 60 years old in good health and CMV-seronegative. The source material was PBMCs. Here the chain combines TRBV7-3 and TRBJ2-6; 12 middle bases align to TRBD2. At the DNA level, the sequence is TGTGCCAGCAGCCTAGGACTAGCGGGATTAGGGGCTGGGGCCAACGTCCTGACTTTC. It codes for CASSLGLAGLGAGANVLTF.